A single sample is the source of the 9 T cell receptor beta chains below, sequenced in a study of shared clonotypes between healthy human individuals. Here immunoSEQ multiplex PCR was the method, and the copy in TCRdb shows in-frame clones only, minus some. Among a few million clones listed, about 90% were seen once. Sequenced input: naive CD4+ T cells from PBMCs. Described subset: CD45RA+ positively selected. These receptors all stem from a man aged 18 to 30 in good health. Some clones in this sample may be carry-over from other donors' samples.

The chain employs TRBV5-1 and TRBJ2-1; D is perhaps TRBD2 (6 bases). This CDR3 comprises 15 residues. Germline loops: CDR1 SGHRS, CDR2 YFSETQ. V dropped 4 bases and J dropped 10 bases, with 21 bases sitting between them. CDR3 in amino acids: CASSPRAPMSGEQFF. The DNA of the CDR3 is TGCGCCAGCAGCCCCCGGGCTCCCATGAGCGGGGAGCAGTTCTTC.

With respect to this clone: An end of the junction differs from the germline gene, which may be a read error. The chain uses TRBV9 and TRBJ1-1; the match to TRBD1 covers 9 bases. CDR3 size: 15 residues. Germline V gene data show CDR1 as SGDLS and CDR2 as YYNGEE. Here the CDR3 DNA reads TGTGCCAGCAACGTACAGGGGGCGGATCACACTGAAGCTTTCTTT. Residues: CASNVQGADHTEAFF.

The rearrangement uses TRBV6-1 and TRBJ2-1; D possibly corresponds to TRBD2 (6 bases). CDR3 length equals 15 residues. The germline gives CDR1 MNHNS, CDR2 SASEGT. Trimming shortened V by 3 bases and J by 1 base, and 10 bases separated the two germline ends. The chain's CDR3 is CASSDGGGSYNEQFF. The CDR3 DNA is TGTGCCAGCAGTGACGGAGGAGGGTCCTACAATGAGCAGTTCTTC.

In the case of this clone: The same CDR3 can be traced to other DNA sequences in this sample. The chain is built from TRBV6-6 and TRBJ2-7; 12 nucleotides align to TRBD2. J gave up 4 bases and V 0 bases, and 1 base lay outside the gene matches. This CDR3 is built from 15 residues. In germline, CDR1 is MNHNY, CDR2 SVGAGI (reference sequence). The CDR3 DNA sequence: TGTGCCAGCAGTTACTCGACTAGCGGGAGTTACGAGCAGTACTTC. This sequence encodes CASSYSTSGSYEQYF.

The chain recombines TRBV4-2 with TRBJ1-3; unclear D gene. V lost 3 bases to trimming and J lost 0 bases, with 12 bases between them. CDR3 length: 16 residues. CDR1 is LGHNA, CDR2 YNFKEQ, per germline. CDR3 sequence reads: CASSHPERASGNTIYF. The CDR3 DNA sequence: TGTGCCAGCAGCCACCCGGAAAGGGCCTCTGGAAACACCATATATTTT.

This clone appeared once. The chain is built from TRBV7-9 and TRBJ2-1; D is perhaps TRBD1 (5 bases). Trimming left V 3 bases short and J 4 bases short, with 10 bases between. Germline V gene data show CDR1 as SEHNR and CDR2 as FQNEAQ (reference sequence). The CDR3 consists of 14 residues. CDR3 residues: CASSFVTGYNEQFF. In DNA form, the CDR3 reads TGTGCCAGCAGCTTCGTCACAGGATACAATGAGCAGTTCTTC.

A remark on this clone: This sample includes further DNA sequences coding for the same CDR3. CDR3 bases: TGTGCCAGCAGCTTAGGGGAAAAACTGTTTTTT. Amino acids: CASSLGEKLFF. The chain has TRBV5-5 and TRBJ1-4; D is uncertain. CDR3 length equals 11 residues. Trimming pared 2 bases from V and 8 bases from J, leaving 4 bases between. Germline V CDR1 and CDR2: SGHKS, YYEKEE (reference sequence).

V is TRBV18 and J is TRBJ1-5; TRBD1 matches 9 bases. This CDR3 contains 16 residues. Trimming took 4 bases from V and 4 from J; bases not matched to a gene: 8. Germline V gene data show CDR1 as KGHSH and CDR2 as LQKENI. The CDR3 DNA sequence: TGTGCCAGCTCACTCGCCGGGACAGGGACTAATCAGCCCCAGCATTTT. Translating it yields CASSLAGTGTNQPQHF.

The chain combines TRBV6-1 with TRBJ2-2; no reliable D call. CDR1 MNHNS and CDR2 SASEGT come from the germline V gene. CDR3 length: 13 residues. Trimming took off 5 bases at V and 7 bases at J, with 11 bases between the two ends. The CDR3: CASSSDGYGELFF. CDR3 nucleotide sequence: TGTGCCAGCAGTTCCGACGGGTACGGGGAGCTGTTTTTT.